The sequence of this T cell receptor beta chain was determined in a study of shared clonotypes between healthy human individuals. Naive CD8 cells were CD45RO-negative, positively selected for CCR7, excluding terminally differentiated effector memory CD45RA+ cells. Participating donors were healthy, HIV-negative adults free of recent acute infections or vaccinations. All donors were Caucasian adults living in Nashville, Tennessee. As regards this clone: No antigen is known for it.

This CDR3 has 14 amino acids. Germline V gene sequence: CDR1 SGHNT, CDR2 YENEEA. V was clipped by 1 base and J by 5 bases; unmatched bases: 2. Only in-frame clones appear in the TCRdb table, and some are missing; sequencing was by immunoSEQ multiplex PCR. The sample yields 1.5 million to 2.5 million clones, just under 95% seen once. Notes on the study in general: Non-shared clonotypes had lower generation probabilities than those shared by all four donors.

The chain has TRBV11-3 and TRBJ2-5; TRBD2 agrees at 9 bases. The source material was naive CD8+ T cells sorted from blood. This receptor was taken from a man between 18 and 35 years old in good health. In DNA, the CDR3 is TGTGCCAGCAGCTTAGGCGGGGGGGGTGAGACCCAGTACTTC. It specifies CASSLGGGGETQYF.